This T cell receptor beta chain was sequenced during a study of shared clonotypes between healthy human individuals. Assay: immunoSEQ multiplex PCR; the TCRdb copy retains only in-frame clones and omits some. In the table there are about 1 million clones, 65% to 80% of which are singletons. What was sequenced was memory CD4+ T cells sorted from blood. Subset denoted: CD45RA-negative fraction. The receptor's source is a man in his late teens or twenties in good health.

This CDR3 reads CASSDSYRPAGQSRSSYGYTF. The CDR3 DNA reads TGTGCCAGCAGTGACTCTTACCGGCCGGCGGGACAGTCTCGCTCGTCCTATGGCTACACCTTC. This chain joins TRBV6-4 and TRBJ1-2, with 7 bases identical to TRBD1. Germline V lookup: CDR1 MRHNA, CDR2 SNTAGT. The length of the CDR3 is 21 residues. Trimming cost V 0 bases and J 4 bases; bases outside gene matches: 23.